The clone carrying this TCR beta chain has a single count. Here immunoSEQ multiplex PCR was the method, and the copy in TCRdb shows in-frame clones only, minus some. The sample comprises 350,000 or so clones, more than 70% of which are singletons, and less than 11% rests with the top ten. V dropped 6 bases and J dropped 1; count of bases not matched to a gene: 7. Per germline, CDR1 MNHNY and CDR2 SVGAGI (reference sequence). The CDR3 has 15 residues. The sample is drawn from a study of blood T cell repertoires in COVID-19. Study-wide background: Acute and convalescent COVID-19 samples came from the United States, Italy and Spain.

Sequenced input: peripheral blood. This TCR was sampled from a woman aged 25-40 years with COVID-19, enrolled during active disease. The chain recombines TRBV6-6 with TRBJ2-3, with 7 bases lining up with TRBD1. CDR3 region: CASSPTGAGTDTQYF. The CDR3 DNA reads TGTGCCAGCAGCCCCACAGGGGCCGGCACAGATACGCAGTATTTT.